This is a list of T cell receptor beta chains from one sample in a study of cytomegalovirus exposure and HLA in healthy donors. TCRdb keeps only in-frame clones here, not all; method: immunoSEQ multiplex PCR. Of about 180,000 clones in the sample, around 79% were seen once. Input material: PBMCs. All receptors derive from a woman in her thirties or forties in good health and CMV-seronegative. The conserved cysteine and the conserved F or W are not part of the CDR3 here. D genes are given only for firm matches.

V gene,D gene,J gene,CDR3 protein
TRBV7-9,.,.,ASSLDATNEQY
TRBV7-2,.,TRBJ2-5,ASSLGGRQETQY
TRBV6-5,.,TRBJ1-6,ASSQDYNSPLH
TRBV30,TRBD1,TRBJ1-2,AWSARQGAYGYT
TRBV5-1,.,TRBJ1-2,ASSQGADGYT
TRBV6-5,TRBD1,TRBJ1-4,ASSYLGQGNEKLF
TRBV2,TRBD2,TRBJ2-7,ASSAATSGGPYEQY
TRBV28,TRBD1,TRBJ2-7,ASKPQGAPAYEQY
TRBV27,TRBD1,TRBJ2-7,ASSHVGTGASYEQY
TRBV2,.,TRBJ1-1,ASSDWVYSGEAF
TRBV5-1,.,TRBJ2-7,ASSSKAGQAYEQY
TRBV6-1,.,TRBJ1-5,ASSESTGNQPQH
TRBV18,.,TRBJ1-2,ASSPTRGDYGYT
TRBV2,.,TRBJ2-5,ASSGGVQETQY
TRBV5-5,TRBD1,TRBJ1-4,ASSPGTGATNEKLF
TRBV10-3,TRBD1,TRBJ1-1,AISEPADRVGNTEAF
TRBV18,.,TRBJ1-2,ASSPSGGYGYT
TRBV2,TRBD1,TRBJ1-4,ASSRDSFEKLF
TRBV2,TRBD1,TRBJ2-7,ATQDREYEQY
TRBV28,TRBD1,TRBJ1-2,ASSYPGQTSNYGYT
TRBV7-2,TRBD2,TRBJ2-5,ASSLSGDGEQY
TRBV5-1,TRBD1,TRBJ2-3,ASRTGGAGTDTQY
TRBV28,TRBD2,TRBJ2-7,ASSLSGRAGYEQY
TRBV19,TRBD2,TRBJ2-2,ASTTLAVATGELF
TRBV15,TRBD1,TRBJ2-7,ATSRATGEQY
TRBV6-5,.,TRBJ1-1,ASSYFPVDTEAF
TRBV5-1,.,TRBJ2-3,ASSLDLTDTQY
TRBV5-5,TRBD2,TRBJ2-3,ASSLFPGLAGGPDTQY
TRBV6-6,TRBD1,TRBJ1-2,ASSYGQGFTGNGYT
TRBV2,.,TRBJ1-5,ASSGRYDQPQH
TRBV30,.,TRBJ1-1,AWTLGGAPLTEAF
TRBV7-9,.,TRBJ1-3,ASSPIEGNTIY
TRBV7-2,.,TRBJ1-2,ASSLDPGGGDGYT
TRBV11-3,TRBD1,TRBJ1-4,ASSLVTGGYTTNEKLF
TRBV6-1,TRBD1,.,ASGITWTGDEQY
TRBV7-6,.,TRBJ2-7,ASSLGSDYYEQY
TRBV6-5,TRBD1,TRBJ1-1,ASSEGQGTEAF
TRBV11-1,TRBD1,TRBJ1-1,ASSPSTGHEAF
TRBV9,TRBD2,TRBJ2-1,ASSVGGLAGGAEQF
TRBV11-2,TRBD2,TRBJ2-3,ASSLGGSGLAGGTDTQY